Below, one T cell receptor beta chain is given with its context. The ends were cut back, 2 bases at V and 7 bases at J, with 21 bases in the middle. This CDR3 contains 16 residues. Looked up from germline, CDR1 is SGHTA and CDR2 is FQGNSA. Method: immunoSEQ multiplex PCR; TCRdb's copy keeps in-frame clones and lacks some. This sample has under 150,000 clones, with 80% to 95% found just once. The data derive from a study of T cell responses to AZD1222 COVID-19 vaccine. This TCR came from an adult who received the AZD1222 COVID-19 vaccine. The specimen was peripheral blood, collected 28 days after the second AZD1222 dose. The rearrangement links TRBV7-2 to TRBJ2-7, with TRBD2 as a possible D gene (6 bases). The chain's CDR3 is CASSLQGGGPRGEQYF. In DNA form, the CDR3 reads TGTGCCAGCAGCTTACAGGGAGGAGGACCTCGGGGGGAGCAGTACTTC.